This T cell receptor (beta chain) emerged from a study of cytomegalovirus exposure and HLA in healthy donors. Study outcomes and limitations: Later analysis placed DRB1 highest and HLA-C lowest in TCR association rates, which differed by HLA locus. Most TCR beta V segments were productive about 87% or about 30% of the time in an earlier analysis. It was shown in a later analysis that HLA-associated TCR beta chains were more clonally expanded than other, equally common chains. TCR beta chain V- and J-gene trimming was linked, in a later analysis, to a missense variant in DCLRE1C.

On this clone: As yet, its antigen is unknown.

Germline CDR1 is SGHTA and CDR2 is FQGNSA. This CDR3 region has 14 residues. The V gene end was trimmed by 4 bases and the J gene end by 6 bases; junction bases not matched to a gene: 3. In the PCR, 60 Vbeta and 13 Jbeta primers were used. Clones were read by immunoSEQ multiplex PCR, and TCRdb kept only the in-frame ones, dropping some. This sample has around 170,000 clones; about 80% occur once, and the top ten carry about 2.6%. The chain links TRBV7-2 to TRBJ2-1; TRBD2 matches 10 bases. What was sequenced was PBMCs. This TCR derives from a woman aged 45-65 years in good health and CMV-seropositive. CDR3 sequence reads: CASSSSGGANEQFF. The CDR3 DNA is TGTGCCAGCAGCTCAAGCGGGGGGGCCAATGAGCAGTTCTTC.